This TCR beta chain was captured in a study of blood T cell repertoires in COVID-19. Study at large: COVID-19 samples collected from the United States, Italy and Spain covered acute and convalescent phases. T cells, B-cell-depleted T cells, or PBMCs provided the cDNA or gDNA that served as material.

V was cut by 2 bases and J by 3 bases, with 10 bases left in between. This CDR3 spans 14 amino acids. Germline CDR1 is KGHSH and CDR2 is LQKENI. Original analysis: The assay estimated nucleated cells by amplifying reference gene primers. Measured with immunoSEQ multiplex PCR; TCRdb has only the in-frame clones, and not every one. The DNA was the basis for D and trimming; V, J and clone size are from that table. The table shows about 280,000 clones, with roughly 87% occurring only once. This clone came up once. The receptor was isolated from a human donor in a cohort sampled during active COVID-19. The genes are TRBV18 and TRBJ1-1; no clear D gene. Sequencing was performed on peripheral blood. CDR3 sequence reads: CASSPKIGYTEAFF. The CDR3 DNA reads as TGTGCCAGCTCACCAAAAATCGGGTACACTGAAGCTTTCTTT. The variable domain in full, completed from reference TRBV18 and TRBJ1-1, reads NAGVMQNPRHLVRRRGQEARLRCSPMKGHSHVYWYRQLPEEGLKFMVYLQKENIIDESGMPKERFSAEFPKEGPSILRIQQVVRGDSAAYFCASSPKIGYTEAFFGQGTRLTVV.